One and the same sample provided the 8 T cell receptor beta chains below, sequenced in a study of neurological immune-mediated disorders. Regarding time point: longitudinal time-point 2. TCRdb ran MiXCR on the 5' RACE reads and lists one entry per CDR3 protein. In the table there are tens of thousands of distinct CDR3 sequences, 5.5% to 6.5% of which are singletons. Sample: PBMCs. The receptors were gathered from a woman in her sixties with multiple sclerosis.

This clonotype was recorded at least ten times. The V gene is TRBV7-9, the J gene TRBJ2-7; TRBD1 matches at 9 bases. The germline V gene encodes CDR1 SEHNR and CDR2 FQNEAQ (reference sequence). The CDR3 covers 16 residues. After removal of 2 bases from V and 4 bases from J, the junction contained 9 bases not matched to a gene. DNA for the CDR3: TGTGCCAGCAGCTTAATATTGACAGGGGGTTCGTACGAGCAGTACTTC. Translation gives CASSLILTGGSYEQYF.

There are many counts of this clonotype. The chain is built from TRBV3-1 and TRBJ2-5, with 9 bases lining up with TRBD1. This CDR3 is built from 16 residues. The germline V gene encodes CDR1 LGHDT and CDR2 YNNKEL (reference sequence). V gave up 0 bases and J gave up 5 bases; unmatched junction bases: 7. The CDR3 region is CASSQELTGGGETQYF. The CDR3 DNA sequence: TGTGCCAGCAGCCAAGAATTGACAGGGGGAGGGGAGACCCAGTACTTC.

The sample holds many counts of this clonotype. The chain employs TRBV20-1 and TRBJ1-5; TRBD1 aligns across 9 bases. From germline, CDR1 is DFQATT and CDR2 SNEGSKA (reference sequence). With V trimmed by 0 bases and J by 2 bases, 11 bases remained unmatched. The length of the CDR3 is 18 residues. The CDR3 spells CSARDKWSRTGGNQPQHF. The CDR3 DNA reads as TGCAGTGCTAGAGATAAATGGAGCCGGACAGGGGGCAATCAGCCCCAGCATTTT.

The table lists this clonotype with many counts. The CDR3 sequence is CASSLYTGSSYEQYF. The CDR3 region has the DNA TGTGCCAGCAGCTTGTATACAGGGTCGTCCTACGAGCAGTACTTC. V and J are TRBV11-2 and TRBJ2-7, with a tentative D call TRBD1 (6 bases). CDR3 length: 15 amino acids. Trimming left V 3 bases short and J 1 base short, with 13 bases between. The germline CDR1 and CDR2 sequences are SGHAT and FQNNGV.

This clonotype has at least ten counts. This chain links TRBV6-5 with TRBJ2-3; 10 bases match TRBD2. V was pared by 0 bases and J by 4 bases, with 4 bases of the junction left unmatched. Germline V gene lookup returns CDR1 MNHEY and CDR2 SVGAGI. The CDR3 loop spans 16 amino acids. The CDR3 region has the DNA TGTGCCAGCAGTTACTCGGATAGCGGGGGGCCAGATACGCAGTATTTT. This sequence encodes CASSYSDSGGPDTQYF.

This clonotype was counted many times. V and J are TRBV29-1 and TRBJ2-2; D is ambiguous. Germline loops: CDR1 SQVTM, CDR2 ANQGSEA. V dropped 6 bases and J dropped 4 bases, with 12 bases sitting between them. This CDR3 contains 13 residues. CDR3 residues: CSVRITGTGELFF. As DNA, the CDR3 is TGCAGCGTACGGATCACGGGCACCGGGGAGCTGTTTTTT.

This clonotype has just a few counts. This sequence joins TRBV4-2 and TRBJ2-2, with D perhaps TRBD1 or TRBD2 (5 bases each). Per the germline V gene, CDR1 is LGHNA and CDR2 is YNFKEQ. V was cut by 0 bases and J by 6 bases, with 8 bases left in between. The length of the CDR3 is 14 residues. The CDR3 reads CASSQDGGPGELFF. The CDR3, as DNA: TGTGCCAGCAGCCAAGATGGGGGACCCGGGGAGCTGTTTTTT.

This clonotype was seen repeatedly, ten times or more. The chain uses TRBV20-1 and TRBJ2-1, with 10 bases identical to TRBD2. Germline values: CDR1 DFQATT, CDR2 SNEGSKA (reference sequence). This CDR3 has 17 residues. V gave up 0 bases and J gave up 1 base; unmatched junction bases: 6. The CDR3 is CSARDSSGGLSYNEQFF. DNA for the CDR3: TGCAGTGCTAGAGATAGTAGCGGGGGGTTGTCCTACAATGAGCAGTTCTTC.